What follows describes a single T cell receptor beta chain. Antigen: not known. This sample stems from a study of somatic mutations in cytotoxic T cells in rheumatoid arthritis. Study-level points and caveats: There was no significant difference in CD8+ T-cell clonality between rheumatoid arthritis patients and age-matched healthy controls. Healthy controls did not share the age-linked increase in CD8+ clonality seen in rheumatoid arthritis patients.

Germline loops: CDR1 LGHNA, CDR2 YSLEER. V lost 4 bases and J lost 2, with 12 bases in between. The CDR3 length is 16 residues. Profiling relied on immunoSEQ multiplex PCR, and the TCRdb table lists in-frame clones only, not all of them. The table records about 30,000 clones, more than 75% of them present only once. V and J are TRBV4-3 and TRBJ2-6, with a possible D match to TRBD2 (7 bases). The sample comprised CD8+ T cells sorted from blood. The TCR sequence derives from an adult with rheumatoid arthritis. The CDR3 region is CASSPTGGTGANVLTF. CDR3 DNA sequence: TGCGCCAGCAGCCCTACGGGGGGCACTGGGGCCAACGTCCTGACTTTC.